Described below is a single TCR beta chain sequence and its context. This CDR3 is built from 14 residues. From germline, CDR1 is MGHRA and CDR2 YSYEKL. The V and J ends lost 0 bases and 2 bases respectively, with 7 bases between them. Time point meaning: newly diagnosed GD, antithyroid drugs for less than 3 months. Extracted RNA from PBMCs served as the source of the TCR library. According to the study, TCR beta libraries were built with iRepertoire HTBI primers and CDR3-region Arm-PCR. TCRdb re-called the multiplex PCR reads through MiXCR, storing one row per CDR3 protein. Seen here are 350,000 to 500,000 distinct CDR3 sequences, 14% observed once, and the top ten hold about 15%. These data come from a study of regulatory T cells in long-lasting Graves disease. These data also featured in a second study, about T cells in Graves' hyperthyroidism and ophthalmopathy. That work contributes: Calling Graves' hyperthyroidism stable meant ophthalmopathy did not progress within 18 months.

The TCR sequence derives from a woman aged 50 to 65 with Graves disease. Material: peripheral blood mononuclear cells (PBMCs), obtained at new diagnosis, from a patient treated with antithyroid drugs. The chain couples TRBV4-1 to TRBJ1-2; D is possibly TRBD1 (5 bases). This chain's CDR3 is CASSQDPGNYGYTF. CDR3 in DNA: TGCGCCAGCAGCCAAGATCCAGGGAACTATGGCTACACCTTC.